This T cell receptor (beta chain) was sequenced during a study of OX40 agonist ivuxolimab in advanced cancers. About the study: Intravenous ivuxolimab was administered to patients every 2 weeks at 0.01 to 10 mg/kg. Overall study findings and caveats: Antigen specificity was not determined for the expanded peripheral T cells.

On this clone: Its antigen is as yet unknown.

The cohort excluded patients with autoimmune disease history or systemic immunosuppression. The V gene's germline CDR1 is MDHEN and CDR2 SYDVKM. The CDR3 loop spans 11 amino acids. Trimming left V 9 bases short and J 7 bases short, with 7 bases between. Clones were sequenced by immunoSEQ multiplex PCR, and TCRdb holds only the in-frame ones, with some missing. In the table there are roughly 43,000 clones, 88% of which are singletons. The chain joins TRBV28 to TRBJ1-6; no reliable D call. Specimen: CD4+ or CD8+ T cells sorted from blood, collected in a trial of the OX40 agonist ivuxolimab. This TCR came from an adult with an advanced solid tumor such as melanoma, head and neck, liver or kidney cancer. This CDR3 reads CASLGNSPLHF. CDR3 bases: TGTGCCAGTCTTGGGAATTCACCCCTCCACTTT.